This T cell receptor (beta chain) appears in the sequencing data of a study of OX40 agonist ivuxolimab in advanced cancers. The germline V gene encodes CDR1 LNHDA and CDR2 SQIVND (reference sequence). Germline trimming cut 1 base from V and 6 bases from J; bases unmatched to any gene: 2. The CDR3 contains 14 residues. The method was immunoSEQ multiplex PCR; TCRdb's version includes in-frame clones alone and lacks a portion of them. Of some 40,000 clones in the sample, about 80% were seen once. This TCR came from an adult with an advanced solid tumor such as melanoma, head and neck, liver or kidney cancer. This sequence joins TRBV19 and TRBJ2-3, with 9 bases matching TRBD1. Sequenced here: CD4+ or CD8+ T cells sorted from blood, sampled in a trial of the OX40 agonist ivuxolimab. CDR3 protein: CASSIGGQGDTQYF. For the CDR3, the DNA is TGTGCCAGTAGTATAGGAGGACAGGGGGATACGCAGTATTTT.